Sequencing of this TCR beta chain was carried out in a study of OX40 agonist ivuxolimab in advanced cancers. Study-level information: Patients received ivuxolimab, an intravenous treatment, every 2 weeks at 0.01 to 10 mg/kg.

The CDR3 contains 12 residues. Trimming took 2 bases from V and 10 from J, leaving 9 bases between them. The V gene's germline CDR1 is GTSNPN and CDR2 SVGIG (reference sequence). Whole-study findings and limits: At doses 0.1 to 3.0 mg/kg, CD4+ and CD8+ clones expanded.

Sequencing used immunoSEQ multiplex PCR; TCRdb keeps in-frame clones, though not all of them. The repertoire has tens of thousands of clones, 88% of them found once; the top ten carry around 2%. Worth noting for this clone: Its antigen is unknown.

Sequenced here: CD4+ or CD8+ T cells sorted from blood, sampled in a trial of the OX40 agonist ivuxolimab. The rearrangement links TRBV30 to TRBJ1-6; D gene ambiguous. This receptor was taken from an adult with an advanced solid tumor such as melanoma, head and neck, liver or kidney cancer. The CDR3 region is CAWSRLWSPLHF. In DNA, the CDR3 is TGTGCCTGGAGTCGATTGTGGTCACCCCTCCACTTT.